This T cell receptor beta chain was captured by sequencing in a study of cytomegalovirus exposure and HLA in healthy donors. Whole-study findings and limits: Within an earlier analysis, most TCR beta V segments proved productive either about 90% or about 30% of the time. Reports indicate that TCR beta sequences accurately predicted the HLA-A and HLA-B alleles of most subjects. The later analysis indicated that the majority of CMV-associated TCR beta chains appeared HLA-restricted.

Each donor's status was that of a healthy bone marrow donor. This PCR relied on a set of 60 Vbeta primers and 13 Jbeta primers. Using immunoSEQ multiplex PCR, the repertoire was profiled, and TCRdb retains in-frame clones only, with some absent. This table holds hundreds of thousands of clones, 76% found once. The CDR3 is made up of 14 amino acids. Germline V gene lookup returns CDR1 MNHNS and CDR2 SASEGT. The V end lost 3 bases, the J end lost 2 bases, and 9 bases lay between the germline ends. With respect to this clone: Its antigen is still unknown.

The material sequenced was PBMCs. The source of this sequence is a man aged 18 to 30 in good health and CMV-seronegative. This rearrangement joins TRBV6-1 to TRBJ2-3, with D tentatively TRBD1 (6 bases). CDR3 residues: CASSDRDTTDTQYF. CDR3 coding DNA: TGTGCCAGCAGTGATCGGGACACCACAGATACGCAGTATTTT.